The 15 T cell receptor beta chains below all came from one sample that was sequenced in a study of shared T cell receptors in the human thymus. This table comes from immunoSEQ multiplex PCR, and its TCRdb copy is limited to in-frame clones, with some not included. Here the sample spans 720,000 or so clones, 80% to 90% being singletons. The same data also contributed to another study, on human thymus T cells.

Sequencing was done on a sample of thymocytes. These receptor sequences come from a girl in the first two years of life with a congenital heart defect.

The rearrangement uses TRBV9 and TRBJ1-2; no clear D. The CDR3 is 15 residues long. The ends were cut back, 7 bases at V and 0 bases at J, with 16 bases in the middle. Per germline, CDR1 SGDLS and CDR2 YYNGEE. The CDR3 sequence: CASSPSGYPNYGYTF. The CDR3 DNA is TGTGCCAGCTCCCCGTCCGGTTACCCTAACTATGGCTACACCTTC.

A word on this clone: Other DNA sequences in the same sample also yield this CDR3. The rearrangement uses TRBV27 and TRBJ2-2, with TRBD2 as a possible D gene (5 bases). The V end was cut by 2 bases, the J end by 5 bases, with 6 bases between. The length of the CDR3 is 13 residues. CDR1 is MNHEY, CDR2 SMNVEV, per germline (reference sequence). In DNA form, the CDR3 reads TGTGCCAGCAGTTTACGCGGGACCGGGGAGCTGTTTTTT. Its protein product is CASSLRGTGELFF.

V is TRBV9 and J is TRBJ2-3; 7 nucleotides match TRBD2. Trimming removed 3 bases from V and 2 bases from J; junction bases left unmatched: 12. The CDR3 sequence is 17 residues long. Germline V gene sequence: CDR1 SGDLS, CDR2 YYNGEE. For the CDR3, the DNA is TGTGCCAGCAGCGGAGCCCATGGGAGGGGTTACACAGATACGCAGTATTTT. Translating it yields CASSGAHGRGYTDTQYF.

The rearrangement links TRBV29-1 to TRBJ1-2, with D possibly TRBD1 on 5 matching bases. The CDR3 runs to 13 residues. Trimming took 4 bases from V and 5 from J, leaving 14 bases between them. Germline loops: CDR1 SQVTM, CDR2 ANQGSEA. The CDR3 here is CSVGGWEGYGYTF. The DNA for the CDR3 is TGCAGCGTTGGGGGGTGGGAGGGTTATGGCTACACCTTC.

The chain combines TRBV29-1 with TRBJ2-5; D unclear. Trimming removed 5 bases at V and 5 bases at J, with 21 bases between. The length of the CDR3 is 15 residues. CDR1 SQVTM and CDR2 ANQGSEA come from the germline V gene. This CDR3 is CSVLVVTTLFETQYF. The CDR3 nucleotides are TGCAGCGTTCTAGTTGTAACAACCCTGTTCGAGACCCAGTACTTC.

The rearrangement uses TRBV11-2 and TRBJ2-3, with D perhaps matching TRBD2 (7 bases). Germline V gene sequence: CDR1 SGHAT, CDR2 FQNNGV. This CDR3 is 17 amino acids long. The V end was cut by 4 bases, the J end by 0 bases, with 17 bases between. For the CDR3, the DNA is TGTGCCAGCAGCTGGGGCGGGGGCTCGTCGAGCACAGATACGCAGTATTTT. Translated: CASSWGGGSSSTDTQYF.

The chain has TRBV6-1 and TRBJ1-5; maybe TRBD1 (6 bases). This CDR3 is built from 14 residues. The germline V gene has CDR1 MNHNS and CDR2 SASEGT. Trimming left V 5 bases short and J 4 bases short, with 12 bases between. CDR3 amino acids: CASSWDTKNQPQHF. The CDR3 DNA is TGTGCCAGCAGTTGGGACACAAAGAATCAGCCCCAGCATTTT.

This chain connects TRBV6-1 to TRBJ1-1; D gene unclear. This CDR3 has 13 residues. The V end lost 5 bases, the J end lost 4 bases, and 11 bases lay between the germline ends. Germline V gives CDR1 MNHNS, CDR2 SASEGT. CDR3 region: CASSSRRRTEAFF. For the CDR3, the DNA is TGTGCCAGCAGTTCCCGGAGACGCACTGAAGCTTTCTTT.

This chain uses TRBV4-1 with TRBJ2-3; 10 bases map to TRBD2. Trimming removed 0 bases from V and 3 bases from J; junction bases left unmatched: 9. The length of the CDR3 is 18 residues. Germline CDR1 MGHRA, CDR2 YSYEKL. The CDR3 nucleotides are TGCGCCAGCAGCCAAGATCGTCCTAGCGGGGGTCGTACAGATACGCAGTATTTT. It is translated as CASSQDRPSGGRTDTQYF.

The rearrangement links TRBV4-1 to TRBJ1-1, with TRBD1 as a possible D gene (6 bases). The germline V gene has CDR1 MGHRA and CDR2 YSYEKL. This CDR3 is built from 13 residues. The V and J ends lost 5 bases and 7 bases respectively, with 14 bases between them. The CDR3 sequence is CASSFQGPSEAFF. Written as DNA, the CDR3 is TGCGCCAGCAGCTTTCAGGGGCCCAGTGAAGCTTTCTTT.

In DNA form, the CDR3 reads TGTGCCAGCAGTTACTCGAGGCAGCCCTACGAGCAGTACTTC. Translating it yields CASSYSRQPYEQYF. This chain connects TRBV6-6 to TRBJ2-7, with D uncertain. Germline loops: CDR1 MNHNY, CDR2 SVGAGI (reference sequence). Trimming took 0 bases from V and 2 from J, leaving 8 bases between them. There are 14 residues in the CDR3.

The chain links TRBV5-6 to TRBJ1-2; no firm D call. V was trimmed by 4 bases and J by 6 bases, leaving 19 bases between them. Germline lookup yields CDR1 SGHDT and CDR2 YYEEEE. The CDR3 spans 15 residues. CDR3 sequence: CASSHDSGQVNGYTF. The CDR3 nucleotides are TGTGCCAGCAGCCACGATTCCGGTCAGGTGAATGGCTACACCTTC.

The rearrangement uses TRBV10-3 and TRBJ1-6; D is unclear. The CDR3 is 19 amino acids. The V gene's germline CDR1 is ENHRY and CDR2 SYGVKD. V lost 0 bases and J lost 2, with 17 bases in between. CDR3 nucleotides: TGTGCCATCAGTGAGTCCAAAACTCGAGGAGGGACCTATAATTCACCCCTCCACTTT. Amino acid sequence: CAISESKTRGGTYNSPLHF.

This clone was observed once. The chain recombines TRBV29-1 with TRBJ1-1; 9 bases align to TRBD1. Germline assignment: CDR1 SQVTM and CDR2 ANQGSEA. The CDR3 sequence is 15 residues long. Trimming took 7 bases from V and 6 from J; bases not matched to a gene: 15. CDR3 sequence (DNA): TGCAGCGCCCCCAGGGACAGGGAAAATCTGGCTGAAGCTTTCTTT. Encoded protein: CSAPRDRENLAEAFF. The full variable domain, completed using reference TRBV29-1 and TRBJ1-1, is SAVISQKPSRDICQRGTSLTIQCQVDSQVTMMFWYRQQPGQSLTLIATANQGSEATYESGFVIDKFPISRPNLTFSTLTVSNMSPEDSSIYLCSAPRDRENLAEAFFGQGTRLTVV.

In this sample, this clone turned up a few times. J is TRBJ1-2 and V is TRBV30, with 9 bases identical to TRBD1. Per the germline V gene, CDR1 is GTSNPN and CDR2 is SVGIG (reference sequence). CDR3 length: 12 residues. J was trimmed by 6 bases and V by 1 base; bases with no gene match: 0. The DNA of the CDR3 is TGTGCCTGGAGTGGGACAGGGGATGGCTACACCTTC. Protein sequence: CAWSGTGDGYTF.